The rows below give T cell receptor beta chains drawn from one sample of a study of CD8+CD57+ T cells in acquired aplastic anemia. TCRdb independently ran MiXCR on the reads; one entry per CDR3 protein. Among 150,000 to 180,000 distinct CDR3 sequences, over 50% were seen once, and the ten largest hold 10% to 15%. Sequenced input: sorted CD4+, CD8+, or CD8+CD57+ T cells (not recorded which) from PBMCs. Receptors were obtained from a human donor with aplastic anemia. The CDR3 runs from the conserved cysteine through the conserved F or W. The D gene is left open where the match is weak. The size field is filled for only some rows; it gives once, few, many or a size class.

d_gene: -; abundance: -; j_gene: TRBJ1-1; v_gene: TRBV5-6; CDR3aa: CASSLGVDEAFF; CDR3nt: TGTGCCAGCAGCTTAGGGGTAGATGAAGCTTTCTTT
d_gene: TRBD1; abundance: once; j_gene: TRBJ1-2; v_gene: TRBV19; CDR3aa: CASSISGTAPYGYTF; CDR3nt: TGTGCCAGTAGTATCTCCGGGACAGCGCCATATGGCTACACCTTC
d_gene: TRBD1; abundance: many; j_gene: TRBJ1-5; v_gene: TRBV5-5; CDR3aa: CASSPDRAGNQPQHF; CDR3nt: TGTGCCAGCAGCCCGGACAGGGCTGGCAATCAGCCCCAGCATTTT
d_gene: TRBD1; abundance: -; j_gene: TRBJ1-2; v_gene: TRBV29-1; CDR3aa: CSGQTGAGYTF; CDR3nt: TGCAGCGGCCAGACAGGGGCTGGCTACACCTTC
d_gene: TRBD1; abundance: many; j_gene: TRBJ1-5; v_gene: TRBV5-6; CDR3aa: CASSLTQGDSNQPQHF; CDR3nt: TGTGCCAGCAGCTTAACGCAGGGGGATAGCAATCAGCCCCAGCATTTT
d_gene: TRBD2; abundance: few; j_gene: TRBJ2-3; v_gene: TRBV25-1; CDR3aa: CASTQRGGLDTQYF; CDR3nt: TGTGCCAGCACTCAGCGGGGGGGATTAGATACGCAGTATTTT
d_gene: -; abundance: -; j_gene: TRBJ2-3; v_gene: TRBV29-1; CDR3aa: CSVEAPGADTQYF; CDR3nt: TGCAGCGTTGAAGCCCCCGGAGCAGATACGCAGTATTTT
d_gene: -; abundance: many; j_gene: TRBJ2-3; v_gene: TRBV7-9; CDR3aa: CASSFGTDTQYF; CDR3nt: TGTGCCAGCAGCTTTGGTACAGATACGCAGTATTTT
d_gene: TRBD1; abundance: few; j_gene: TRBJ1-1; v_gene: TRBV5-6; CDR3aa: CASTRTGENTEAFF; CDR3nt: TGTGCCAGCACCCGGACAGGGGAGAACACTGAAGCTTTCTTT
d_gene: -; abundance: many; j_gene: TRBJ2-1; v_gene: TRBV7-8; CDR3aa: CASKQVIDEQFF; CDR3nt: TGTGCCAGCAAACAGGTAATCGATGAGCAGTTCTTC
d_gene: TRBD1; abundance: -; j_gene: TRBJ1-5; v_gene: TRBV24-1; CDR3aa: CATSESTGVGNQPQHF; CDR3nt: TGTGCCACCAGTGAGTCCACAGGGGTTGGCAATCAGCCCCAGCATTTT
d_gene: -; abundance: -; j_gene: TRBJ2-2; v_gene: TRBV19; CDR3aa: CASNDGVGELFF; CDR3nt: TGTGCCAGTAACGATGGGGTCGGGGAGCTGTTTTTT
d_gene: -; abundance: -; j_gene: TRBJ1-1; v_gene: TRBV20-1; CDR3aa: CSARDSGTTEAFF; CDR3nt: TGCAGTGCTAGAGATTCGGGGACCACTGAAGCTTTCTTT
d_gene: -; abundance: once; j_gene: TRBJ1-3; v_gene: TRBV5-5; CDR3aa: CASSLAPGLSGNTIYF; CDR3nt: TGTGCCAGCAGCTTGGCCCCGGGACTTTCTGGAAACACCATATATTTT
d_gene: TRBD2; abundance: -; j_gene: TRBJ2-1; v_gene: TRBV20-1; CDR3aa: CSATGTSGSYNEQFF; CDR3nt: TGCAGTGCTACCGGGACTAGCGGGTCCTACAATGAGCAGTTCTTC
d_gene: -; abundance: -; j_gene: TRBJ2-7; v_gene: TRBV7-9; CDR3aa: CASRGDLHEQYF; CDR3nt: TGTGCCAGCAGGGGGGACCTCCACGAGCAGTACTTC
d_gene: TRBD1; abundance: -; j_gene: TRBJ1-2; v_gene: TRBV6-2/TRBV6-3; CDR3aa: CASSTGQGFYGYTF; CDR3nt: TGTGCCAGCAGTACCGGACAGGGGTTCTATGGCTACACCTTC
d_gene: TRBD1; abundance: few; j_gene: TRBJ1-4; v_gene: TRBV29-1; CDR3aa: CSVEDPGQPTNEKLFF; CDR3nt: TGCAGCGTTGAGGATCCGGGACAGCCAACTAATGAAAAACTGTTTTTT
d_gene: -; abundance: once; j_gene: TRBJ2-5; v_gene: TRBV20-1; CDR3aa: CSARSGQGLETQYF; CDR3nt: TGCAGTGCTAGATCCGGGCAGGGGCTAGAGACCCAGTACTTC
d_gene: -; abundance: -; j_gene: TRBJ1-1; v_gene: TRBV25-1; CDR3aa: CASSVLQGSAFF; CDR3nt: TGTGCCAGCAGTGTTTTACAGGGTTCTGCTTTCTTT
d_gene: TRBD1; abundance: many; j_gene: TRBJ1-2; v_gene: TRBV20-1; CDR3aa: CSAVDRVRYGYTF; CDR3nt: TGCAGTGCAGTCGACAGGGTTAGGTATGGCTACACCTTC
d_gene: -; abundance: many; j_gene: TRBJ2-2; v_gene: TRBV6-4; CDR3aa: CASSVSDTGELFF; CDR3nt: TGTGCCAGCAGTGTGAGCGACACCGGGGAGCTGTTTTTT
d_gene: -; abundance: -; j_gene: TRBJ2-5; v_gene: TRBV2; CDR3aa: CASSDMRGTQYF; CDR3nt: TGTGCCAGCAGTGATATGAGGGGGACCCAGTACTTC